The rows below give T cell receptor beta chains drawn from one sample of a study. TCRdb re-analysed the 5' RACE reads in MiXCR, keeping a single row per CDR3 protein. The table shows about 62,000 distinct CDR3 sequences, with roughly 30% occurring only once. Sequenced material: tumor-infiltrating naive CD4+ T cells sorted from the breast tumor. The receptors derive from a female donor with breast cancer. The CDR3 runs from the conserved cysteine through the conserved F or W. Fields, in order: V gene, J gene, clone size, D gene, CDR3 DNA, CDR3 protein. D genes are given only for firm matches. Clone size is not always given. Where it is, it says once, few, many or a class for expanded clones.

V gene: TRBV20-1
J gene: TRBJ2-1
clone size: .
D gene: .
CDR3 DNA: TGCAGTGCTAGACCCCGGCTCCAGAATGAGCAGTTCTTC
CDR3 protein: CSARPRLQNEQFF

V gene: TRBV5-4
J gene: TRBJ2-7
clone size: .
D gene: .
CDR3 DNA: TGTGCCAGCAGCTTTGGTATGAGGGGCGTGAGGGGGGAGCAGTACTTC
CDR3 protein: CASSFGMRGVRGEQYF

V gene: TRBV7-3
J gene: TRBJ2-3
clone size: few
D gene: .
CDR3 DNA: TGTGCCAGCAGCTTAACCCAGGGGGGAGGGAAAGATACGCAGTATTTT
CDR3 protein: CASSLTQGGGKDTQYF

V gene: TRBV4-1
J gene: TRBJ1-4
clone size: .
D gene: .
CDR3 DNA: TGCGCCAGCAGCCAAGATCTTGAAGATGAAAAACTGTTTTTT
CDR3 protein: CASSQDLEDEKLFF

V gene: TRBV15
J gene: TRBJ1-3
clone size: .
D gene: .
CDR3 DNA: TGTGCCACCAGCAGAGGCCTAACAGTGAATCCTGGAAACACCATATATTTT
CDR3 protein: CATSRGLTVNPGNTIYF

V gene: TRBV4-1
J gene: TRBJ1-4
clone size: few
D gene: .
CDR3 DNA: TGCGCCAGCAGCCAAGTTACCGAGGAAAAACTGTTTTTT
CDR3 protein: CASSQVTEEKLFF

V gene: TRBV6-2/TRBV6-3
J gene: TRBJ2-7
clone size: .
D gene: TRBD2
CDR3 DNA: TGTGCCAGCAGCCCCGGACTAGCGGGCAACGAGCAGTACTTC
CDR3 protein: CASSPGLAGNEQYF

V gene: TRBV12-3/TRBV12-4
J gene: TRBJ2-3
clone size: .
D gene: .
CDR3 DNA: TGTGCCAGCAGTTTTTATGGTGGAGCAGATACGCAGTATTTT
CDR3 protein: CASSFYGGADTQYF

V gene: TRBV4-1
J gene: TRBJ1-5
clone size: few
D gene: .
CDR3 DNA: TGCGCCAGCAGCCAAGACCCCAGCCAGCCCCAGCATTTT
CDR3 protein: CASSQDPSQPQHF

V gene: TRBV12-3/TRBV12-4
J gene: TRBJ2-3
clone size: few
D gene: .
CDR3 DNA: TGTGCCAGCAGTTTATTTCCGGGCACAGATACGCAGTATTTT
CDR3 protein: CASSLFPGTDTQYF

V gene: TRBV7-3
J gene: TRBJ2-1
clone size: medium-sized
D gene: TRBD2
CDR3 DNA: TGTGCCAGCAGCCCGGGGGGGCAGGTAAATGAGCAGTTCTTC
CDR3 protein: CASSPGGQVNEQFF

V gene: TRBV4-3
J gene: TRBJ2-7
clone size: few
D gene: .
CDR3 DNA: TGCGCCAGCAGCCTCGGGGTGGACGAGCAGTACTTC
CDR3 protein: CASSLGVDEQYF

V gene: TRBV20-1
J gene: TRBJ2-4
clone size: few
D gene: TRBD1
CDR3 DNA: TGCAGTGCCTCACAGGGGAGAGGGAAAAACATTCAGTACTTC
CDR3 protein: CSASQGRGKNIQYF

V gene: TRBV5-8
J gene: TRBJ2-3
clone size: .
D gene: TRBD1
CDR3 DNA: TGTGTCAGCAGCTGGAGTCCGGGACAGAGATCCACAGATACGCAGTATTTT
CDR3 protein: CVSSWSPGQRSTDTQYF